Presented here are 27 T cell receptor beta chains from one specimen sequenced in a study of blood T cells in healthy people across ages. Alongside a J-beta primer mix, a sample-barcoded 5' primer served in a second PCR lasting about 6 to 11 cycles. TCRdb re-derived calls from the 5' RACE reads in MiXCR, one entry per CDR3 protein. The table shows approximately 1,100,000 distinct CDR3 sequences, with less than 50% occurring only once. The sequenced material came from blood. Receptors originate from a woman aged 60 to 75 in good health.

CDR3 in amino acids: CASNVQRGYGYTF. The CDR3 coding sequence is TGTGCCAGCAACGTCCAACGAGGGTATGGCTACACCTTC. V and J are TRBV28 and TRBJ1-2, with unresolved D. Germline V gene lookup returns CDR1 MDHEN and CDR2 SYDVKM. With 7 bases removed from V and 5 bases from J, the gap between germline ends came to 14 bases. This CDR3 region has 13 residues.

The rearrangement uses TRBV7-6 and TRBJ2-1; no reliable D call. The V end lost 0 bases, the J end lost 0 bases, and 12 bases lay between the germline ends. Germline V gene lookup returns CDR1 SGHVS and CDR2 FNYEAQ. CDR3 length: 17 amino acids. The CDR3 nucleotides read TGTGCCAGCAGCTTAGCGACTGGAACTAACTCCTACAATGAGCAGTTCTTC. This codes for CASSLATGTNSYNEQFF.

The CDR3 loop is CSARVDPGDGYTF. The CDR3 bases are TGCAGTGCTAGAGTTGACCCGGGAGATGGCTACACCTTC. The chain joins TRBV20-1 to TRBJ1-2; D gene uncertain. V gave up 1 base and J gave up 6 bases, with 12 bases separating them. Germline values: CDR1 DFQATT, CDR2 SNEGSKA (reference sequence). The CDR3 has 13 residues.

The V call is TRBV20-1, the J call TRBJ2-7, with 10 bases fitting TRBD1. This CDR3 comprises 15 residues. J lost 3 bases, V lost 3 bases, and 8 bases had no gene match. Germline V gives CDR1 DFQATT, CDR2 SNEGSKA (reference sequence). CDR3 region: CSASDGGTGVYEQYF. The CDR3 DNA follows: TGCAGTGCTAGTGACGGGGGGACAGGGGTCTACGAGCAGTACTTC.

This rearrangement joins TRBV5-1 to TRBJ2-5; a possible D gene is TRBD2 (5 bases). With 0 bases removed from V and 0 bases from J, the gap between germline ends came to 12 bases. The CDR3 covers 16 residues. Germline CDR1 and CDR2: SGHRS and YFSETQ. CDR3 protein: CASSLEPADYQETQYF. For the CDR3, the DNA is TGCGCCAGCAGCTTGGAACCAGCGGATTACCAAGAGACCCAGTACTTC.

The count of this clonotype is one. The rearrangement uses TRBV2 and TRBJ2-6, with D hard to call. Germline assignment: CDR1 SNHLY and CDR2 FYNNEI. The CDR3 extends over 16 amino acids. Trimming took 7 bases from V and 0 from J, leaving 13 bases between them. The CDR3 DNA follows: TGTGCCAGCACCACGGACCGCTCCTCTGGGGCCAACGTCCTGACTTTC. It translates to CASTTDRSSGANVLTF.

J is TRBJ2-3 and V is TRBV5-1; D remains ambiguous. The germline V and J ends were trimmed by 0 bases and 1 base, with 12 bases remaining between them. The CDR3 consists of 16 residues. Germline CDR1 SGHRS, CDR2 YFSETQ. Written as DNA, the CDR3 is TGCGCCAGCAGCTTGGTACAGCAAGCCCGCACAGATACGCAGTATTTT. It translates to CASSLVQQARTDTQYF.

A few counts support this clonotype. The V gene is TRBV20-1, the J gene TRBJ1-1; D remains ambiguous. Per germline, CDR1 DFQATT and CDR2 SNEGSKA (reference sequence). This CDR3 is 12 amino acids long. V lost 6 bases to trimming and J lost 1 base, with 9 bases between them. The CDR3: CSAENRNTEAFF. DNA for the CDR3: TGCAGTGCCGAAAACAGGAACACTGAAGCTTTCTTT.

This clonotype turned up a few times. In DNA, the CDR3 is TGTGCCAGCAGCCCCTCCGACAGGGGAAATGGCTACACCTTC. As protein: CASSPSDRGNGYTF. The chain recombines TRBV5-5 with TRBJ1-2; the match to TRBD1 covers 8 bases. The trim removed 4 bases at V and 6 bases at J, leaving 8 bases unmatched. CDR3 length: 14 residues. Germline V gives CDR1 SGHKS, CDR2 YYEKEE (reference sequence). Filled out from reference TRBV5-5 and TRBJ1-2, the complete variable domain reads DAGVTQSPTHLIKTRGQQVTLRCSPISGHKSVSWYQQVLGQGPQFIFQYYEKEERGRGNFPDRFSARQFPNYSSELNVNALLLGDSALYLCASSPSDRGNGYTFGSGTRLTVV.

This chain connects TRBV2 to TRBJ2-4, with 9 bases that match TRBD1. The end of the DNA aligns better with TRBJ2-7, so the J call may be wrong. The CDR3 is 14 amino acids. Germline V gene data show CDR1 as SNHLY and CDR2 as FYNNEI. CDR3: CASRVDRGVYEQYF. The DNA of the CDR3 is TGTGCCAGCAGGGTGGACAGGGGCGTCTACGAGCAGTACTTC.

The genes are TRBV20-1 and TRBJ2-1; 13 bases are a match to TRBD2. The CDR3 length is 14 residues. Losses at the gene ends were 6 bases for V and 7 bases for J; bases not matched to a gene: 6. CDR1 and CDR2 from the germline V gene are DFQATT and SNEGSKA (reference sequence). The CDR3 loop is CSARLAGGPNEQFF. The CDR3 DNA is TGCAGTGCCAGACTAGCGGGAGGACCTAATGAGCAGTTCTTC.

This clonotype was counted a few times. The chain couples TRBV14 to TRBJ2-4; perhaps TRBD1 as D (5 bases). The CDR3 consists of 14 residues. The germline V gene encodes CDR1 SGHDN and CDR2 FVKESK. V gave up 4 bases and J gave up 6 bases, with 13 bases separating them. The CDR3 sequence is CASSPRTRVNIQYF. DNA of the CDR3: TGTGCCAGCAGCCCCCGGACCAGGGTAAACATTCAGTACTTC.

V gene TRBV5-1 combines with J gene TRBJ1-1; possible D gene TRBD1, 5 bases. The germline V and J ends were trimmed by 10 bases and 3 bases, with 16 bases remaining between them. The CDR3 has 13 amino acids. Germline V gene data show CDR1 as SGHRS and CDR2 as YFSETQ. The CDR3 region has the DNA TGCGCCCCCTCTGGGGCAGAAGACACTGAAGCTTTCTTT. This sequence encodes CAPSGAEDTEAFF.

The genes are TRBV7-6 and TRBJ2-1; 8 nucleotides agree with TRBD2. CDR1 is SGHVS, CDR2 FNYEAQ, per germline. V lost 4 bases and J lost 5; bases outside the gene matches: 10. The CDR3 is 16 amino acids. DNA of the CDR3: TGTGCCAGCAGCTCCCCGGGACTAGGTAACGACAATGAGCAGTTCTTC. This encodes CASSSPGLGNDNEQFF.

This clonotype was observed a handful of times. The rearrangement uses TRBV29-1 and TRBJ2-3; 12 bases line up with TRBD2. The junction had 5 bases not matched to a gene; V was cut back by 0 bases and J by 4 bases. This CDR3 spans 16 amino acids. CDR1 and CDR2 (germline): SQVTM, ANQGSEA. Here the CDR3 reads CSVEDPGTSGSDTQYF. The CDR3 nucleotides read TGCAGCGTTGAAGACCCGGGGACTAGCGGGTCAGATACGCAGTATTTT.

The CDR3 sequence is CAWAAGSYNEQFF. For the CDR3, the DNA is TGTGCCTGGGCCGCAGGGTCCTACAATGAGCAGTTCTTC. The chain employs TRBV30 and TRBJ2-1; D may be TRBD1 (5 bases). The CDR3 loop spans 13 amino acids. V gave up 5 bases and J gave up 1 base, with 9 bases separating them. CDR1 and CDR2 from the germline V gene are GTSNPN and SVGIG (reference sequence).

The rearrangement links TRBV6-4 to TRBJ2-1; 13 nucleotides match TRBD2. The CDR3 sequence is 13 residues long. Per the germline V gene, CDR1 is MRHNA and CDR2 is SNTAGT. V dropped 9 bases and J dropped 4; count of bases not matched to a gene: 0. The CDR3 DNA reads TGTGCCAGGGGACTAGCGGGATACAATGAGCAGTTCTTC. This gives the protein CARGLAGYNEQFF.

This chain links TRBV6-2 or TRBV6-3 with TRBJ2-7; D might be TRBD1 (5 bases). V shed 6 bases and J shed 5 bases, with 17 bases lying between them. This CDR3 has 14 residues. Per the germline V gene, CDR1 is MNHEY and CDR2 is SVGEGT. CDR3 loop: CASRVKGIRDEQYF. CDR3 DNA: TGTGCCAGCAGAGTAAAGGGGATAAGGGACGAGCAGTACTTC.

There are a few counts of this clonotype. The chain recombines TRBV20-1 with TRBJ2-7; 9 bases are shared with TRBD1. J gave up 5 bases and V 4 bases, and 12 bases lay outside the gene matches. The CDR3 is 15 residues long. CDR1 is DFQATT and CDR2 is SNEGSKA in the germline V gene (reference sequence). The CDR3 bases are TGCAGTGCTAAGAGAGCGGACAGGGGATTCAACGAGCAGTACTTC. Translating it yields CSAKRADRGFNEQYF.

The chain uses TRBV9 and TRBJ2-7; 8 positions match TRBD1. Germline V lookup: CDR1 SGDLS, CDR2 YYNGEE. The CDR3 length is 14 residues. After removal of 4 bases from V and 6 bases from J, the junction contained 9 bases not matched to a gene. The CDR3 DNA follows: TGTGCCAGCAGCAGAGGGGACAGGACGTCCGAGCAGTACTTC. The encoded protein is CASSRGDRTSEQYF.

V is TRBV7-9 and J is TRBJ2-1, with 14 positions matching TRBD2. The CDR3 sequence is 17 residues long. CDR1 and CDR2 from the germline V gene are SEHNR and FQNEAQ (reference sequence). V was pared by 5 bases and J by 4 bases, with 7 bases of the junction left unmatched. CDR3 in amino acids: CASSPGTSGRHYNEQFF. The DNA for the CDR3 is TGTGCCAGCAGCCCTGGGACTAGCGGGAGACATTACAATGAGCAGTTCTTC.

The gene calls are TRBV5-1 and TRBJ1-6; D unresolved. Germline V CDR1 and CDR2: SGHRS, YFSETQ. CDR3 length: 15 residues. The germline V and J ends were trimmed by 2 bases and 5 bases, with 11 bases remaining between them. The DNA of the CDR3 is TGCGCCAGCAGCTTTAGGGCTTCCAATAATTCACCCCTCCACTTT. Amino acids: CASSFRASNNSPLHF.

The table lists this clonotype with a count of one. At one boundary the junction diverges from the germline segment, which might be a read error. The rearrangement uses TRBV9 and TRBJ2-7; 11 positions agree with TRBD2. Germline loops: CDR1 SGDLS, CDR2 YYNGEE. This CDR3 comprises 16 residues. CDR3 sequence: CASSVASGRNLYEQYF. CDR3 nucleotides: TGTGCTAGCAGCGTAGCTAGCGGGAGGAATTTGTACGAGCAGTACTTC.

The chain links TRBV2 to TRBJ2-5; tentative D call: TRBD2 (6 bases). V lost 6 bases and J 3 bases, leaving 14 bases between the germline ends. The V gene's germline CDR1 is SNHLY and CDR2 FYNNEI. The CDR3 extends over 14 amino acids. The chain's CDR3 is CASRETRQEETQYF. The CDR3 coding sequence is TGTGCCAGCAGGGAGACTAGGCAAGAAGAGACCCAGTACTTC.

This chain connects TRBV28 to TRBJ2-1; TRBD1 or TRBD2 may be the D gene (6 bases each). The V gene's germline CDR1 is MDHEN and CDR2 SYDVKM. With 6 bases removed from V and 4 bases from J, the gap between germline ends came to 16 bases. This CDR3 has 15 residues. CDR3 region: CASSSRGTKYNEQFF. For the CDR3, the DNA is TGTGCCAGCAGCAGCCGGGGGACAAAGTACAATGAGCAGTTCTTC.

The rearrangement uses TRBV4-2 and TRBJ2-3, with D possibly matching TRBD2 (5 bases). There are 15 residues in the CDR3. The germline V gene has CDR1 LGHNA and CDR2 YNFKEQ. Trimming took off 4 bases at V and 2 bases at J, with 13 bases between the two ends. The CDR3 loop is CASSPNGVPTDTQYF. CDR3 sequence (DNA): TGTGCCAGCAGCCCTAACGGGGTGCCCACAGATACGCAGTATTTT.

The gene calls are TRBV27 and TRBJ2-1, with 10 nucleotides matching TRBD2. The J segment lost 9 bases and the V segment lost 5 bases, leaving 7 bases of the junction unmatched. This CDR3 has 14 residues. The germline gives CDR1 MNHEY, CDR2 SMNVEV (reference sequence). CDR3 bases: TGTGCCAGCAGTATAGCGGGAGGACGGGGTGAGCAGTTCTTC. Protein: CASSIAGGRGEQFF.